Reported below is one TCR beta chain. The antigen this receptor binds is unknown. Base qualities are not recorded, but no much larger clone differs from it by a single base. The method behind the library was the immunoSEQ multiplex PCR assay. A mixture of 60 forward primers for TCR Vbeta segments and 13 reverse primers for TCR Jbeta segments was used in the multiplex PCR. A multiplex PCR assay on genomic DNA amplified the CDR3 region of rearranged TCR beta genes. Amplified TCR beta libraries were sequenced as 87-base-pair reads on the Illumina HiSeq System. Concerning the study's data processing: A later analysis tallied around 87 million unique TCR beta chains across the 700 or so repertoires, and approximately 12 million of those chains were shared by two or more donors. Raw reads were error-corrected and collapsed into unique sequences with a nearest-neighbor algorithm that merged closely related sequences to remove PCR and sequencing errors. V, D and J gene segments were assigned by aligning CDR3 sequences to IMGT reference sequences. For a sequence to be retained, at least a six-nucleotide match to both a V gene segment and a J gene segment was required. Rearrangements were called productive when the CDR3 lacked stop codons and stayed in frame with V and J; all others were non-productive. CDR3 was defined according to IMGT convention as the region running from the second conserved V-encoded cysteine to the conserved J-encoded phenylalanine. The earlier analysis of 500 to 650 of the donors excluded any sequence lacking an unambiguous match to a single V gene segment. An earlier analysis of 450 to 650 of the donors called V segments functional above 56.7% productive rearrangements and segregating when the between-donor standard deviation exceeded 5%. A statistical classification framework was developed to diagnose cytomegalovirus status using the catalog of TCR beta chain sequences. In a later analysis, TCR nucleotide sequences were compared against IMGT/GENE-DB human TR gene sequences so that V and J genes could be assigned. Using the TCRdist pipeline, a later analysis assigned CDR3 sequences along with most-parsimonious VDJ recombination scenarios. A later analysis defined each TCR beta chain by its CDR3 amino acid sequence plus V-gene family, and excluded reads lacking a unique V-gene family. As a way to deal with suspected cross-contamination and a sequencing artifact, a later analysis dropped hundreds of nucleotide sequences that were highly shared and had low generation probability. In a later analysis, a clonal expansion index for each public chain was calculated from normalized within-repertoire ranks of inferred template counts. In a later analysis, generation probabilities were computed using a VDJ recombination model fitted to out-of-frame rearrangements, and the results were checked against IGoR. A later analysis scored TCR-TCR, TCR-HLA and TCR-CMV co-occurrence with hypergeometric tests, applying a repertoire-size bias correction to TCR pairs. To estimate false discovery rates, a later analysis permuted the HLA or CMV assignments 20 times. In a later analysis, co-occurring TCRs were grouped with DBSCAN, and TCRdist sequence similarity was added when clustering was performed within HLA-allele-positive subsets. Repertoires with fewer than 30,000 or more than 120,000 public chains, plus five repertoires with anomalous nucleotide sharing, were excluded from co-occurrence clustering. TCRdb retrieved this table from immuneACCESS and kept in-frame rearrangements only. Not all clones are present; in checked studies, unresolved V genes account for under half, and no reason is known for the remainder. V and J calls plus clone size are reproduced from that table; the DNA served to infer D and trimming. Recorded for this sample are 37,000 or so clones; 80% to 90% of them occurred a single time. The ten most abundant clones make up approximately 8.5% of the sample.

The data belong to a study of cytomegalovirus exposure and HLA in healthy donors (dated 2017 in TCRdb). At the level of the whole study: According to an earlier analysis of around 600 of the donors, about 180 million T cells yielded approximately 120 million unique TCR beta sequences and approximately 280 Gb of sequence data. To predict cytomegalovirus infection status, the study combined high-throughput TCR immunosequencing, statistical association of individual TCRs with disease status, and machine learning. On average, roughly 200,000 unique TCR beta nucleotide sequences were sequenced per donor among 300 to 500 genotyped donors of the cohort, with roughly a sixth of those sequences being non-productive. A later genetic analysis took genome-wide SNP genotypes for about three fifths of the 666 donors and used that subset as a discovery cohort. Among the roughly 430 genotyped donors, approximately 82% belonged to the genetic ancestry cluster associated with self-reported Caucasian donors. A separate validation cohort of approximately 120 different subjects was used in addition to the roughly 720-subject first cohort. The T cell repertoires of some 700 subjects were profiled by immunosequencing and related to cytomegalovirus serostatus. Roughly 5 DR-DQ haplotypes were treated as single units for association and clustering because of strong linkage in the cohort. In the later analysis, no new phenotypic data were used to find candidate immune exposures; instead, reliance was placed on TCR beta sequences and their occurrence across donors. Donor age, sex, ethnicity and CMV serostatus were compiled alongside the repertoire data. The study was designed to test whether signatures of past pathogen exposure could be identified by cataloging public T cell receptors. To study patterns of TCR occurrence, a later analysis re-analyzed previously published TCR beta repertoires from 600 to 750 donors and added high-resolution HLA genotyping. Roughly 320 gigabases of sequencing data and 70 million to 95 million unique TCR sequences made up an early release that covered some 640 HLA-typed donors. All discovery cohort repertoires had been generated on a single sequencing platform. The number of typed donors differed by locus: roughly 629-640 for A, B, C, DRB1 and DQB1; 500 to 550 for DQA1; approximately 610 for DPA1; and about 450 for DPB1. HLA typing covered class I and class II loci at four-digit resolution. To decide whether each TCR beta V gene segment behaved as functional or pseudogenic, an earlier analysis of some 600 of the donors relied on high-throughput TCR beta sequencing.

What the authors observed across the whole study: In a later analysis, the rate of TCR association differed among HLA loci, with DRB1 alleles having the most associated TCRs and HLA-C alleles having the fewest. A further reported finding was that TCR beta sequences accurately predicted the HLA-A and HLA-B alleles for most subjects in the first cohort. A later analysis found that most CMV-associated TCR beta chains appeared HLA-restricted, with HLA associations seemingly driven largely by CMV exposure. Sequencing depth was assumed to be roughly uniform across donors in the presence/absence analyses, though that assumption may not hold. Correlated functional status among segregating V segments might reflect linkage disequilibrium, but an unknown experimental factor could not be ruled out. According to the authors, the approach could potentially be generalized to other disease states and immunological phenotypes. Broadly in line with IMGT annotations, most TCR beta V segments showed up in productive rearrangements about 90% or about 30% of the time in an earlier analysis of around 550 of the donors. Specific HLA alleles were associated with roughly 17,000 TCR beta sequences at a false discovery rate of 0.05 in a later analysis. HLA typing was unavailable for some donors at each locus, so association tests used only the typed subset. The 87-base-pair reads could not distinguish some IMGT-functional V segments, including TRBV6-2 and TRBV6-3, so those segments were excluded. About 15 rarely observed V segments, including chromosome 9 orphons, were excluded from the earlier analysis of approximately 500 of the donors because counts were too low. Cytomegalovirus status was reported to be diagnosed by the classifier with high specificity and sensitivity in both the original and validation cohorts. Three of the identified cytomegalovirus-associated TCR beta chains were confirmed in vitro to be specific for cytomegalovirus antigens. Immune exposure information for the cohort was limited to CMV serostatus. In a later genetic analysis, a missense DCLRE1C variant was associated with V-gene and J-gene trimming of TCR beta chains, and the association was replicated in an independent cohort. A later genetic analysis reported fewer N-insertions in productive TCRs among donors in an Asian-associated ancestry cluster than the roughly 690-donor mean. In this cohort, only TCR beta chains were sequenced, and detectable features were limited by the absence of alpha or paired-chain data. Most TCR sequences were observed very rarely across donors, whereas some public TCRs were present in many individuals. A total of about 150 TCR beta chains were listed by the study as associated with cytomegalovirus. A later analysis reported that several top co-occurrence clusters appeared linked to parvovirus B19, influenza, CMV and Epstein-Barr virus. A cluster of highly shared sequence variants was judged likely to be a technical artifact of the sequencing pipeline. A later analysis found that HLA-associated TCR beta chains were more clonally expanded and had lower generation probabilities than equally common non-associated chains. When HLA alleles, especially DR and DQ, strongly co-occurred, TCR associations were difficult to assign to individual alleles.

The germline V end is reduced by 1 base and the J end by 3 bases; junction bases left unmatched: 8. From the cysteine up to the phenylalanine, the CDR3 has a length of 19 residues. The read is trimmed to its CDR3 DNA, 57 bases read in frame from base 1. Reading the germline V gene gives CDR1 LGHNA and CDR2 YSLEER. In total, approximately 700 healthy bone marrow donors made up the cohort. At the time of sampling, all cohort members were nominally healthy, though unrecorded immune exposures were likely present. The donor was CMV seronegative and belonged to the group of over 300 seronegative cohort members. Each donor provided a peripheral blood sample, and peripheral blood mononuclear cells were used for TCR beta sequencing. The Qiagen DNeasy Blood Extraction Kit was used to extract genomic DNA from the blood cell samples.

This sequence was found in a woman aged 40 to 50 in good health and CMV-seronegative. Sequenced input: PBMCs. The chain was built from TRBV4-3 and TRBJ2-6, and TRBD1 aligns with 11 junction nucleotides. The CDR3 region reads CASSQGLGTGGFGANVLTF. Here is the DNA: TGCGCCAGCAGCCAAGGACTCGGGACAGGGGGTTTTGGGGCCAACGTCCTGACTTTC.